This T cell receptor (beta chain) stems from a study of shared clonotypes between healthy human individuals. Study in general: The study used three CD4 naive, three CD4 memory, two CD8 naive and one CD8 memory plate per donor.

Study-level points and caveats: At large depth, rarefaction still showed sorted-subset sequencing to be incomplete. Blood was the only sampled material, and tissue repertoires likely differ. Clonotypes not shared had lower generation probabilities than those common to all four donors.

In regard to this clone: The antigen is undetermined.

Sequencing was performed with immunoSEQ multiplex PCR; in TCRdb, only in-frame clones are kept and a portion is missing. The data contain a few hundred thousand clones, about 69% of them seen just once; the ten biggest clones take up 11%. The specimen was memory CD4+ T cells sorted from blood. Documented subset: CD45RA-negative fraction. The sequence was collected from a man aged 30-40 years in good health.

CDR3 residues: CASSLVLAGDTDTQYF. The CDR3 nucleotides read TGCGCCAGCAGCTTGGTTCTAGCGGGAGACACAGATACGCAGTATTTT. The chain is built from TRBV5-1 and TRBJ2-3; 10 bases map to TRBD2. The germline CDR1 and CDR2 sequences are SGHRS and YFSETQ. After removal of 0 bases from V and 2 bases from J, the junction contained 3 bases not matched to a gene. The CDR3 is 16 amino acids. Combining the CDR3 with reference TRBV5-1 and TRBJ2-3 gives the whole variable domain KAGVTQTPRYLIKTRGQQVTLSCSPISGHRSVSWYQQTPGQGLQFLFEYFSETQRNKGNFPGRFSGRQFSNSRSEMNVSTLELGDSALYLCASSLVLAGDTDTQYFGPGTRLTVL.